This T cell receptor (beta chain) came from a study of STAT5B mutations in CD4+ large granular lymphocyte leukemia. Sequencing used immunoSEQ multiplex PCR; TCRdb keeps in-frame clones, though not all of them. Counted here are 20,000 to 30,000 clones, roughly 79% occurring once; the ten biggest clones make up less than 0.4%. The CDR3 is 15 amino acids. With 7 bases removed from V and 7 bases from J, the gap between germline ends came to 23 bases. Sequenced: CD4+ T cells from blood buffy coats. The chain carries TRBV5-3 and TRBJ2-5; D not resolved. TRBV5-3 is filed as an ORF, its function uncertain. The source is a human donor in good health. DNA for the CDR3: TGTGCCAGACCCCAACATGGGTTATCAATAGGGACCCAGTACTTC. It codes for CARPQHGLSIGTQYF.